This TCR beta chain appears in the sequencing data of a study of T cell responses to AZD1222 COVID-19 vaccine. The CDR3 consists of 14 residues. In germline, CDR1 is MNHEY, CDR2 SVGAGI. Deletions cut 6 bases from V and 3 bases from J, with 11 bases between. This table comes from immunoSEQ multiplex PCR, and its TCRdb copy is limited to in-frame clones, with some not included. The sample holds approximately 110,000 clones, roughly 90% seen once. The sequence was obtained from an adult in good health. The rearrangement links TRBV6-5 to TRBJ1-4; unclear D gene. The specimen comprised peripheral blood, sampled on day 0 of AZD1222 vaccination. CDR3 in DNA: TGTGCCAGCAGCCCCGGGTCGGCTAATGAAAAACTGTTTTTT. Amino acid sequence: CASSPGSANEKLFF.